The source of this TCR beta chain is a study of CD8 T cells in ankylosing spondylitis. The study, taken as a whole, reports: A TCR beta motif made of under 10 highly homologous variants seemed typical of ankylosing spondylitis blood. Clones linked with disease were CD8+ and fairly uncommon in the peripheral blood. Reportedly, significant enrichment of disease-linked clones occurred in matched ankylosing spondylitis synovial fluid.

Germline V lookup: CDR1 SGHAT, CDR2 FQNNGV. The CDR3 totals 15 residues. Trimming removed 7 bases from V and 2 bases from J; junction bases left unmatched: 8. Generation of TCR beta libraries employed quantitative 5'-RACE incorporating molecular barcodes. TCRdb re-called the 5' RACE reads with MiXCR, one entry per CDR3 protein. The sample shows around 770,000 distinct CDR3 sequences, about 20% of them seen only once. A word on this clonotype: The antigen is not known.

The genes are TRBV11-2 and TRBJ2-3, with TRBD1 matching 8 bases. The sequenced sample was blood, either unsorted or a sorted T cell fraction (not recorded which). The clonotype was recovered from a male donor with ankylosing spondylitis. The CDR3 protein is CASTNRDRLTDTQYF. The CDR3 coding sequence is TGTGCCAGCACTAACCGGGACAGGCTCACAGATACGCAGTATTTT.